This is a list of T cell receptor beta chains from one sample in a study of blood T cell repertoires in COVID-19. Clones were read by immunoSEQ multiplex PCR, and TCRdb kept only the in-frame ones, dropping some. The sample carries 70,000 or so clones, about 84% recorded once. The specimen sequenced was peripheral blood. All receptors come from a human donor in a cohort sampled during active COVID-19. Each CDR3 is given with its conserved first and last residue. A D gene is named only where the DNA matches it firmly. Rows give clone size only sometimes, using once, few, many, or a class for an expanded clone.

v_gene: TRBV19
len: 15
abundance: -
j_gene: TRBJ1-1
d_gene: TRBD1
CDR3aa: CASSISDRENIEAFF
CDR3nt: TGTGCCAGTAGTATATCGGACAGGGAGAATATTGAAGCTTTCTTT

v_gene: TRBV4-1
len: 17
abundance: -
j_gene: TRBJ1-5
d_gene: -
CDR3aa: CASSQELEDYSNQPQHF
CDR3nt: TGCGCCAGCAGCCAAGAGTTGGAGGACTATAGCAATCAGCCCCAGCATTTT

v_gene: TRBV24-1
len: 13
abundance: -
j_gene: TRBJ2-5
d_gene: -
CDR3aa: CATRSGSRETQYF
CDR3nt: TGTGCCACCAGGTCAGGGTCGCGAGAGACCCAGTACTTC

v_gene: TRBV3-1/TRBV3-2
len: 15
abundance: few
j_gene: TRBJ1-5
d_gene: -
CDR3aa: CASSQDAGVNQPQHF
CDR3nt: TGTGCCAGCAGCCAAGACGCAGGGGTGAATCAGCCCCAGCATTTT

v_gene: TRBV11-2
len: 13
abundance: few
j_gene: TRBJ1-2
d_gene: -
CDR3aa: CASSYRTNYGYTF
CDR3nt: TGTGCCAGCAGCTACAGAACTAACTATGGCTACACCTTC

v_gene: TRBV7-2
len: 15
abundance: few
j_gene: TRBJ2-7
d_gene: TRBD2
CDR3aa: CASSLLGLAGVEQYF
CDR3nt: TGTGCCAGCAGCTTACTGGGACTAGCGGGAGTCGAGCAGTACTTC

v_gene: TRBV4-2
len: 18
abundance: -
j_gene: TRBJ2-3
d_gene: TRBD2
CDR3aa: CASSQGGLGLAGEGTQYF
CDR3nt: TGTGCCAGCAGCCAAGGAGGACTGGGACTAGCGGGAGAGGGGACGCAGTATTTT

v_gene: TRBV19
len: 16
abundance: few
j_gene: TRBJ1-2
d_gene: -
CDR3aa: CASKDPRGGDFGGYTF
CDR3nt: TGTGCCAGTAAGGACCCCCGAGGAGGGGACTTTGGTGGCTACACCTTC

v_gene: TRBV5-1
len: 14
abundance: -
j_gene: TRBJ2-5
d_gene: -
CDR3aa: CASSLVGAGETQYF
CDR3nt: TGCGCCAGCAGCTTGGTGGGGGCTGGTGAGACCCAGTACTTC

v_gene: TRBV28
len: 13
abundance: few
j_gene: TRBJ2-2
d_gene: -
CDR3aa: CASRSPLAGELFF
CDR3nt: TGTGCCAGCAGGTCCCCCCTCGCCGGGGAGCTGTTTTTT

v_gene: TRBV4-1
len: 16
abundance: few
j_gene: TRBJ2-2
d_gene: -
CDR3aa: CASSLARGGSAGELFF
CDR3nt: TGCGCCAGCAGCCTAGCGCGAGGCGGTAGCGCCGGGGAGCTGTTTTTT

v_gene: TRBV7-2
len: 14
abundance: -
j_gene: TRBJ2-7
d_gene: -
CDR3aa: CASSLGGQGYEQYF
CDR3nt: TGTGCCAGCAGCTTAGGCGGCCAGGGCTACGAGCAGTACTTC

v_gene: TRBV29-1
len: 13
abundance: -
j_gene: TRBJ1-5
d_gene: -
CDR3aa: CSVEVGQGQPQHF
CDR3nt: TGCAGCGTTGAAGTGGGGCAGGGTCAGCCCCAGCATTTT

v_gene: TRBV13
len: 13
abundance: -
j_gene: TRBJ2-7
d_gene: -
CDR3aa: CASSGQDSYEQYF
CDR3nt: TGTGCCAGCAGTGGGCAGGACTCCTACGAGCAGTACTTC

v_gene: TRBV2
len: 13
abundance: once
j_gene: TRBJ1-1
d_gene: -
CDR3aa: CASTVRGSTEAFF
CDR3nt: TGTGCCAGCACCGTTAGGGGGAGCACTGAAGCTTTCTTT

v_gene: TRBV11-2
len: 16
abundance: -
j_gene: TRBJ1-6
d_gene: -
CDR3aa: CASSLGTGQRNSPLHF
CDR3nt: TGTGCCAGCAGCTTAGGTACGGGACAACGGAATTCACCCCTCCACTTT

v_gene: TRBV2
len: 15
abundance: few
j_gene: TRBJ1-2
d_gene: TRBD1
CDR3aa: CASSELTGGPYGYTF
CDR3nt: TGTGCCAGCAGTGAGCTGACAGGGGGCCCCTATGGCTACACCTTC

v_gene: TRBV28
len: 12
abundance: -
j_gene: TRBJ1-5
d_gene: -
CDR3aa: CASSREDQPQHF
CDR3nt: TGTGCCAGCAGTCGGGAGGATCAGCCCCAGCATTTT

v_gene: TRBV18
len: 16
abundance: -
j_gene: TRBJ2-5
d_gene: TRBD2
CDR3aa: CASSPLTSGNQETQYF
CDR3nt: TGTGCCAGCTCACCACTTACTAGCGGGAACCAAGAGACCCAGTACTTC

v_gene: TRBV5-1
len: 14
abundance: -
j_gene: TRBJ1-1
d_gene: -
CDR3aa: CASSLDTLNTEAFF
CDR3nt: TGCGCCAGCAGCCTGGACACCTTGAACACTGAAGCTTTCTTT

v_gene: TRBV15
len: 13
abundance: -
j_gene: TRBJ2-2
d_gene: -
CDR3aa: CATSPFLAGELFF
CDR3nt: TGTGCCACCAGCCCCTTTTTAGCCGGGGAGCTGTTTTTT

v_gene: TRBV27
len: 14
abundance: -
j_gene: TRBJ1-5
d_gene: -
CDR3aa: CASSLEGSGQPQHF
CDR3nt: TGTGCCAGCAGTTTAGAGGGTTCAGGTCAGCCCCAGCATTTT

v_gene: TRBV27
len: 17
abundance: once
j_gene: TRBJ1-2
d_gene: TRBD1
CDR3aa: CASSRGTGGQANYGYTF
CDR3nt: TGTGCCAGCAGCCGCGGGACAGGGGGCCAAGCTAACTATGGCTACACCTTC

v_gene: TRBV28
len: 16
abundance: few
j_gene: TRBJ1-4
d_gene: TRBD1
CDR3aa: CASSLGTGGGSEKLFF
CDR3nt: TGTGCCAGCAGTTTAGGGACAGGGGGCGGAAGTGAAAAACTGTTTTTT

v_gene: TRBV24-1
len: 19
abundance: -
j_gene: TRBJ2-1
d_gene: TRBD2
CDR3aa: CATSDSRSGTSGRYNEQFF
CDR3nt: TGTGCCACCAGTGATTCCCGATCCGGGACTAGCGGGAGATACAATGAGCAGTTCTTC

v_gene: TRBV5-1
len: 15
abundance: -
j_gene: TRBJ1-1
d_gene: -
CDR3aa: CASSLGGGPNTEAFF
CDR3nt: TGCGCCAGCAGCTTGGGCGGAGGCCCTAACACTGAAGCTTTCTTT

v_gene: TRBV6-5
len: 15
abundance: -
j_gene: TRBJ1-4
d_gene: -
CDR3aa: CASSLQAATNEKLFF
CDR3nt: TGTGCCAGCAGCTTACAGGCGGCAACTAATGAAAAACTGTTTTTT

v_gene: TRBV7-9
len: 15
abundance: large
j_gene: TRBJ2-7
d_gene: -
CDR3aa: CASSFLFGESDEQYF
CDR3nt: TGTGCCAGCAGCTTCTTGTTTGGTGAGTCCGACGAGCAGTACTTC

v_gene: TRBV7-9
len: 14
abundance: -
j_gene: TRBJ2-2
d_gene: -
CDR3aa: CASSLITNTGELFF
CDR3nt: TGTGCCAGCAGCTTAATAACGAACACCGGGGAGCTGTTTTTT

v_gene: TRBV19
len: 14
abundance: -
j_gene: TRBJ1-6
d_gene: TRBD1
CDR3aa: CASSGTGVSSPLHF
CDR3nt: TGTGCCAGTAGCGGGACAGGGGTCAGTTCACCCCTCCACTTT

v_gene: TRBV5-5
len: 12
abundance: -
j_gene: TRBJ2-7
d_gene: -
CDR3aa: CASSLDIYEQYF
CDR3nt: TGTGCCAGCAGCTTGGACATCTACGAGCAGTACTTC

v_gene: TRBV3-1/TRBV3-2
len: 15
abundance: -
j_gene: TRBJ1-2
d_gene: -
CDR3aa: CASSRGGVEDYGYTF
CDR3nt: TGTGCCAGCAGCCGAGGGGGTGTGGAGGACTATGGCTACACCTTC

v_gene: TRBV20-1
len: 14
abundance: -
j_gene: TRBJ1-4
d_gene: TRBD1
CDR3aa: CSASFFRGNEKLFF
CDR3nt: TGCAGTGCTAGTTTTTTCAGGGGGAATGAAAAACTGTTTTTT

v_gene: TRBV28
len: 16
abundance: -
j_gene: TRBJ2-1
d_gene: TRBD2
CDR3aa: CASSPPLAGGYNEQFF
CDR3nt: TGTGCCAGCAGCCCCCCCCTAGCGGGAGGGTACAATGAGCAGTTCTTC

v_gene: TRBV12-3/TRBV12-4
len: 13
abundance: -
j_gene: TRBJ2-7
d_gene: -
CDR3aa: CASSLIESYEQYF
CDR3nt: TGTGCCAGCAGTTTAATCGAGAGCTACGAGCAGTACTTC

v_gene: TRBV27
len: 16
abundance: -
j_gene: TRBJ2-3
d_gene: TRBD2
CDR3aa: CASRQLLAYVPDTQYF
CDR3nt: TGTGCCAGCAGACAATTACTAGCGTATGTTCCAGATACGCAGTATTTT

v_gene: TRBV28
len: 17
abundance: -
j_gene: TRBJ2-3
d_gene: TRBD1
CDR3aa: CASSKFGTGTLMGTQYF
CDR3nt: TGTGCCAGCAGTAAATTCGGGACAGGGACCCTCATGGGTACGCAGTATTTT

v_gene: TRBV27
len: 12
abundance: -
j_gene: TRBJ1-2
d_gene: TRBD1
CDR3aa: CASSRQGVGYTF
CDR3nt: TGTGCCAGCAGTCGGCAGGGGGTAGGCTACACCTTC

v_gene: TRBV5-8
len: 13
abundance: -
j_gene: TRBJ1-1
d_gene: -
CDR3aa: CASRHPGETEAFF
CDR3nt: TGTGCCAGCAGACATCCTGGGGAGACTGAAGCTTTCTTT

v_gene: TRBV19
len: 16
abundance: -
j_gene: TRBJ2-6
d_gene: -
CDR3aa: CASSIQQYSGANVLTF
CDR3nt: TGTGCCAGTAGTATTCAACAGTACTCTGGGGCCAACGTCCTGACTTTC